These 31 T cell receptor beta chains originate from one sample sequenced in a study of blood T cell repertoires in COVID-19. TCRdb's table, derived via immunoSEQ multiplex PCR, lists solely in-frame clones and lacks some. This sample has some 250,000 clones; approximately 85% occur once, and the top ten carry 9.5% to 15%. The sequencing input was peripheral blood. All receptors derive from a woman aged 60 to 75 with active or convalescent COVID-19.

This rearrangement joins TRBV29-1 to TRBJ1-4; 8 nucleotides line up with TRBD1. Germline lookup yields CDR1 SQVTM and CDR2 ANQGSEA. J lost 13 bases, V lost 0 bases, and 10 bases had no gene match. This CDR3 is built from 14 residues. The CDR3 DNA reads TGCAGCGTTGAAGATTGGACAGGGAAGGGGGCACTGTTTTTT. Translated, it gives CSVEDWTGKGALFF.

This rearrangement joins TRBV12-3 or TRBV12-4 to TRBJ1-2; 7 nucleotides match TRBD1. The J segment lost 6 bases and the V segment lost 1 base, leaving 2 bases of the junction unmatched. The CDR3 contains 13 residues. CDR3 loop: CASSLEGADGYTF. As DNA, the CDR3 is TGTGCCAGCAGTTTAGAGGGGGCGGATGGCTACACCTTC.

This clone was seen a few times. The chain links TRBV6-5 to TRBJ2-1; D might be TRBD1 (6 bases). V was clipped by 8 bases and J by 5 bases, with 19 bases between them. Germline-derived CDR1 and CDR2 are MNHEY and SVGAGI. This CDR3 comprises 15 residues. The CDR3 reads CASLTLVGGDNEQFF. The DNA for the CDR3 is TGTGCCAGCCTAACCCTCGTAGGGGGTGACAATGAGCAGTTCTTC.

The V and J genes are TRBV4-3 and TRBJ1-4, with 9 bases fitting TRBD1. The CDR3 consists of 20 residues. The V gene end was trimmed by 1 base and the J gene end by 6 bases; junction bases not matched to a gene: 18. Germline CDR1 is LGHNA and CDR2 is YSLEER. This CDR3 reads CASSQAVSGTGNIWDEKLFF. In nucleotides, the CDR3 is TGCGCCAGCAGCCAAGCCGTTTCCGGGACAGGGAATATCTGGGATGAAAAACTGTTTTTT.

The rearrangement uses TRBV4-1 and TRBJ1-2; D uncertain. The V and J ends lost 4 bases and 4 bases respectively, with 19 bases between them. The CDR3 consists of 16 residues. The germline gives CDR1 MGHRA, CDR2 YSYEKL. The CDR3: CASSPHSSGPSYGYTF. The CDR3 DNA reads as TGCGCCAGCAGCCCCCACTCGAGTGGGCCGTCCTATGGCTACACCTTC.

The J gene is TRBJ1-1, the V gene TRBV25-1, with 7 nucleotides matching TRBD1. Losses at the gene ends were 5 bases for V and 4 bases for J; bases not matched to a gene: 10. Per the germline V gene, CDR1 is MGHDK and CDR2 is SYGVNS. The CDR3 has 15 residues. CDR3 amino acids: CASSQAGGPGTEAFF. CDR3 DNA: TGTGCCAGCAGTCAAGCAGGGGGGCCGGGCACTGAAGCTTTCTTT.

The rearrangement links TRBV11-2 to TRBJ1-2, with a weak D call TRBD1 (5 bases). This CDR3 is built from 14 residues. From germline, CDR1 is SGHAT and CDR2 FQNNGV. Trimming removed 5 bases at V and 2 bases at J, with 12 bases between. The chain's CDR3 is CASSRGGVNYGYTF. DNA for the CDR3: TGTGCCAGCAGCCGGGGAGGGGTGAACTATGGCTACACCTTC.

This clone was recorded many times. The chain joins TRBV30 to TRBJ2-3, with 16 nucleotides matching TRBD2. V lost 6 bases and J lost 4; bases outside the gene matches: 10. The CDR3 has 17 amino acids. Per the germline V gene, CDR1 is GTSNPN and CDR2 is SVGIG (reference sequence). The CDR3 DNA is TGTGCCTGCTCCGGGACTAGCGGGGGGGCAGGGGCAGATACGCAGTATTTT. Protein: CACSGTSGGAGADTQYF.

The J gene is TRBJ1-2, the V gene TRBV10-3; D unresolved. Germline V CDR1 and CDR2: ENHRY, SYGVKD. V was shortened by 6 bases and J by 3 bases, with 17 bases between the two germline ends. This CDR3 has 15 residues. The CDR3 DNA reads as TGTGCCATCAGGCTGGAGGGTCGGAGGGACTATGGCTACACCTTC. Protein product: CAIRLEGRRDYGYTF.

The chain has TRBV5-6 and TRBJ2-7; 9 bases are a match to TRBD1. Germline CDR1 and CDR2: SGHDT and YYEEEE. The CDR3 spans 17 residues. With V trimmed by 4 bases and J by 5 bases, 16 bases remained unmatched. CDR3 coding DNA: TGTGCCAGCAGCGGGCCAGCGTTGACAGGGGGAACGGACGAGCAGTACTTC. Its protein product is CASSGPALTGGTDEQYF.

This chain links TRBV18 with TRBJ2-7, with 7 bases fitting TRBD1. Trimming cost V 5 bases and J 2 bases; bases outside gene matches: 9. Germline V gene data show CDR1 as KGHSH and CDR2 as LQKENI. The CDR3 is made up of 15 amino acids. CDR3: CASSVGQDVTYEQYF. The CDR3, as DNA: TGTGCCAGCTCAGTTGGACAGGACGTCACCTACGAGCAGTACTTC. Combining the CDR3 with reference TRBV18 and TRBJ2-7 gives the whole variable domain NAGVMQNPRHLVRRRGQEARLRCSPMKGHSHVYWYRQLPEEGLKFMVYLQKENIIDESGMPKERFSAEFPKEGPSILRIQQVVRGDSAAYFCASSVGQDVTYEQYFGPGTRLTVT.

This clone was recorded once. The V gene is TRBV5-1, the J gene TRBJ1-2; the D gene is possibly TRBD1 (5 bases). The CDR3 totals 17 residues. With 2 bases removed from V and 4 bases from J, the gap between germline ends came to 21 bases. Germline CDR1 reads SGHRS; CDR2 reads YFSETQ. CDR3 coding DNA: TGCGCCAGCAGCTTAACCTCGGGAGTGATGGGGGTCTATGGCTACACCTTC. Residues: CASSLTSGVMGVYGYTF.

The chain uses TRBV11-2 and TRBJ2-3, with 10 bases aligning to TRBD2. This CDR3 is 15 amino acids long. Per germline, CDR1 SGHAT and CDR2 FQNNGV. The V and J ends lost 4 bases and 7 bases, in that order; junction bases with no gene match: 8. CDR3 region: CASSSLAGRRNTQYF. In DNA form, the CDR3 reads TGTGCCAGCAGCTCACTAGCGGGGAGGCGGAATACGCAGTATTTT.

The rearrangement links TRBV30 to TRBJ1-1; 7 bases are a match to TRBD1. Germline V CDR1 and CDR2: GTSNPN, SVGIG (reference sequence). Losses at the gene ends were 0 bases for V and 5 bases for J; bases not matched to a gene: 6. This CDR3 comprises 14 residues. In DNA form, the CDR3 reads TGTGCCTGGAGTGTAGACAGGGCAGGGACTGAAGCTTTCTTT. Translation gives CAWSVDRAGTEAFF.

The chain couples TRBV18 to TRBJ2-7; D might be TRBD1 (5 bases). The CDR3 is 15 residues long. The germline gives CDR1 KGHSH, CDR2 LQKENI. V lost 0 bases and J lost 3, with 12 bases in between. DNA of the CDR3: TGTGCCAGCTCACCACCGGCAGGGTCGGACTACGAGCAGTACTTC. This translates into CASSPPAGSDYEQYF.

V gene TRBV5-4 combines with J gene TRBJ1-1, with 7 bases lining up with TRBD1. Germline V gene data show CDR1 as SGHNT and CDR2 as YYREEE (reference sequence). The CDR3 covers 14 residues. Unmatched junction bases numbered 4, after V lost 5 bases and J lost 0 bases. The CDR3 here is CASSPQGVNTEAFF. CDR3 nucleotides: TGTGCCAGCAGTCCCCAGGGGGTGAACACTGAAGCTTTCTTT.

This chain joins TRBV6-1 and TRBJ2-3; possible D gene TRBD1, 5 bases. Trimming cost V 0 bases and J 5 bases, with 15 bases left between them. From germline, CDR1 is MNHNS and CDR2 SASEGT. There are 16 residues in the CDR3. The CDR3 DNA sequence: TGTGCCAGCAGTGAAGCGGGCAGGGCCAACAAAGATACGCAGTATTTT. Amino acid sequence: CASSEAGRANKDTQYF.

Turning to this clone: Other DNA sequences within the sample encode an identical CDR3. This chain connects TRBV7-2 to TRBJ2-7; no reliable D call. From germline, CDR1 is SGHTA and CDR2 FQGNSA. The V and J ends lost 1 base and 1 base respectively, with 8 bases between them. This CDR3 contains 14 residues. DNA of the CDR3: TGTGCCAGCAGCTTAGGAACCGGTTCCTACGAGCAGTACTTC. It yields the protein CASSLGTGSYEQYF. Using reference TRBV7-2 and TRBJ2-7 for the parts outside the CDR3, the full variable domain is GAGVSQSPSNKVTEKGKDVELRCDPISGHTALYWYRQSLGQGLEFLIYFQGNSAPDKSGLPSDRFSAERTGGSVSTLTIQRTQQEDSAVYLCASSLGTGSYEQYFGPGTRLTVT.

The chain couples TRBV4-3 to TRBJ1-2; D is undetermined. Trimming took 0 bases from V and 3 from J, leaving 5 bases between them. The CDR3 is made up of 13 amino acids. The V gene's germline CDR1 is LGHNA and CDR2 YSLEER. CDR3 sequence reads: CASSQDLDYGYTF. The CDR3 DNA reads TGCGCCAGCAGCCAAGATCTTGACTATGGCTACACCTTC.

The chain couples TRBV7-9 to TRBJ2-3, with 9 bases lining up with TRBD2. The CDR3 contains 18 residues. Germline V CDR1 and CDR2: SEHNR, FQNEAQ (reference sequence). Trimming removed 0 bases from V and 0 bases from J; junction bases left unmatched: 7. CDR3: CASSLAGLAGPSTDTQYF. CDR3 DNA: TGTGCCAGCAGCTTAGCGGGGCTAGCGGGGCCTAGCACAGATACGCAGTATTTT.

This chain links TRBV6-2 or TRBV6-3 with TRBJ2-3, with TRBD2 as a possible D gene (7 bases). V was clipped by 0 bases and J by 4 bases, with 17 bases between them. The CDR3 covers 17 residues. CDR1 and CDR2 from the germline V gene are MNHEY and SVGEGT. The CDR3 DNA sequence: TGTGCCAGCAGTTACTCCCCAAGGGGGGGCCTTGCAGATACGCAGTATTTT. As protein: CASSYSPRGGLADTQYF.

This chain joins TRBV21-1 and TRBJ1-1. TRBV21-1 represents a pseudogene. CDR3 length equals 15 residues. Here the CDR3 DNA reads TGTGCCAGCACCGCGGGAAACAATGTAGACACTGAAGCTTTCTTT. Protein product: CASTAGNNVDTEAFF.

The chain is built from TRBV6-5 and TRBJ2-7; TRBD1 agrees at 7 bases. CDR1 is MNHEY and CDR2 is SVGAGI in the germline V gene. With V trimmed by 0 bases and J by 2 bases, 4 bases remained unmatched. This CDR3 has 15 amino acids. The CDR3 DNA reads as TGTGCCAGCAGTTACTCAACAGGGGCAGCCTACGAGCAGTACTTC. It encodes CASSYSTGAAYEQYF.

This rearrangement joins TRBV6-4 to TRBJ2-3, with 8 nucleotides matching TRBD2. The CDR3 has 14 amino acids. The germline gives CDR1 MRHNA, CDR2 SNTAGT. The ends lost 11 bases at V and 3 bases at J; junction bases unmatched: 10. The CDR3 DNA is TGTGCCCGCCAAAATAGCGGGGTTACAGATACGCAGTATTTT. Protein product: CARQNSGVTDTQYF.

This chain joins TRBV29-1 and TRBJ1-3; 7 nucleotides agree with TRBD1. CDR1 SQVTM and CDR2 ANQGSEA come from the germline V gene. The trim removed 6 bases at V and 4 bases at J, leaving 3 bases unmatched. The CDR3 loop spans 12 amino acids. The CDR3 DNA reads as TGCAGCGTACTACAGGGGGGAAACACCATATATTTT. This codes for CSVLQGGNTIYF.

The chain employs TRBV27 and TRBJ1-5, with unresolved D. The V gene's germline CDR1 is MNHEY and CDR2 SMNVEV (reference sequence). V was trimmed by 7 bases and J by 7 bases, leaving 14 bases between them. The CDR3 runs 13 residues. In DNA form, the CDR3 reads TGTGCCAGCACCTTTGGACTGCAGCAGCCCCAGCATTTT. Its translation: CASTFGLQQPQHF.

This chain links TRBV5-1 with TRBJ2-1, with 7 nucleotides matching TRBD2. The CDR3 totals 16 residues. Germline trimming cut 4 bases from V and 7 bases from J; bases unmatched to any gene: 14. In germline, CDR1 is SGHRS, CDR2 YFSETQ. CDR3 bases: TGCGCCAGCAGCCACACCCTAGCGGTGGGACTTAATGAGCAGTTCTTC. It codes for CASSHTLAVGLNEQFF.

The gene calls are TRBV21-1 and TRBJ1-2; the D call TRBD1 from the table was never checked on the DNA. TRBV21-1 is termed a pseudogene. The CDR3 sequence is 15 residues long. CDR3 sequence (DNA): TGTGCCAGCAGCCATACGTGGGGACATAACTATGGCTACACCTTC. It codes for CASSHTWGHNYGYTF.

CDR3 region: CASSPTGGLNTEAFF. The CDR3 nucleotides are TGTGCCAGCAGTCCGACAGGGGGCCTCAACACTGAAGCTTTCTTT. V gene TRBV5-4 combines with J gene TRBJ1-1; the match to TRBD1 covers 10 bases. The CDR3 totals 15 residues. The V gene end was trimmed by 5 bases and the J gene end by 2 bases; junction bases not matched to a gene: 6. Germline CDR1 SGHNT, CDR2 YYREEE (reference sequence).

The chain combines TRBV20-1 with TRBJ1-3, with 7 bases lining up with TRBD1. Per the germline V gene, CDR1 is DFQATT and CDR2 is SNEGSKA (reference sequence). This CDR3 contains 14 residues. V lost 3 bases to trimming and J lost 4 bases; unmatched junction nucleotides: 6. The CDR3 protein is CSASDRETGNTIYF. The DNA of the CDR3 is TGCAGTGCTAGTGACAGGGAAACGGGAAACACCATATATTTT.

The V gene is TRBV7-9, the J gene TRBJ1-1; tentative D call: TRBD1 (5 bases). Germline V gene lookup returns CDR1 SEHNR and CDR2 FQNEAQ (reference sequence). The germline V and J ends were trimmed by 0 bases and 7 bases, with 12 bases remaining between them. This CDR3 region has 14 residues. CDR3 protein: CASSLAYRMDEAFF. CDR3 nucleotides: TGTGCCAGCAGCTTAGCTTACAGGATGGATGAAGCTTTCTTT.